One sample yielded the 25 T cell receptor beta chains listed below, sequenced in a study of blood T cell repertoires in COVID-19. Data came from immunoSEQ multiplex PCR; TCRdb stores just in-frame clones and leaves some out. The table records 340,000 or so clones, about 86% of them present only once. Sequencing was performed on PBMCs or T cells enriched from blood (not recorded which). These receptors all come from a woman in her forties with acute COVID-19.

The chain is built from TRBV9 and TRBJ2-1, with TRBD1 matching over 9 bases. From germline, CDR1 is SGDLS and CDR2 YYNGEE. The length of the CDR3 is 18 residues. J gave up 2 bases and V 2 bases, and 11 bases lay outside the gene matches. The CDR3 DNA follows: TGTGCCAGCAGCGTCCCACGGATGGGACAGGGTACCTACAATGAGCAGTTCTTC. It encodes CASSVPRMGQGTYNEQFF.

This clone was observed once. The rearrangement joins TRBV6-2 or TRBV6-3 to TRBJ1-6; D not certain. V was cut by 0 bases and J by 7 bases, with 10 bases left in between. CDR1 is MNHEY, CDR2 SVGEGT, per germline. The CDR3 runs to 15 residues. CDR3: CASSYSTQENSPLHF. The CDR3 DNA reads TGTGCCAGCAGTTACTCGACGCAGGAAAATTCACCCCTCCACTTT.

The CDR3 DNA sequence: TGTGCCAGCAGCTTGGGAAGGACAGGGTCGAGTCAGCCCCAGCATTTT. Its protein is CASSLGRTGSSQPQHF. This rearrangement joins TRBV5-6 to TRBJ1-5, with TRBD1 matching 8 bases. Looked up from germline, CDR1 is SGHDT and CDR2 is YYEEEE. The CDR3 contains 16 residues. The V and J ends lost 0 bases and 6 bases, in that order; junction bases with no gene match: 8.

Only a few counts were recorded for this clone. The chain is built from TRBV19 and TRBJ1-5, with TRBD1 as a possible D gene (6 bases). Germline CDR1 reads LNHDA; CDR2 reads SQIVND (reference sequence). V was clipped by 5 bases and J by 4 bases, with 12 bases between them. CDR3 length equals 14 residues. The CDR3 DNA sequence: TGTGCCAGTAGTGTACAGGGTGGGAATCAGCCCCAGCATTTT. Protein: CASSVQGGNQPQHF.

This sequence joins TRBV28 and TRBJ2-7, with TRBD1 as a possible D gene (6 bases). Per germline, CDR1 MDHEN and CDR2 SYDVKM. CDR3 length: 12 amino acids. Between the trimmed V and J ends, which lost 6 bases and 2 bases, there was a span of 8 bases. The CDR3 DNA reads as TGTGCCAGCAGGGACAGAGCCTACGAGCAGTACTTC. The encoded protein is CASRDRAYEQYF.

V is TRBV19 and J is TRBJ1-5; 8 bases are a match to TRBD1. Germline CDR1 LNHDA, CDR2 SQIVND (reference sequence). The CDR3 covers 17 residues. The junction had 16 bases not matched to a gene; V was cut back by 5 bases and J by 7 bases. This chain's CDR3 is CASSVTLADRGRQPQHF. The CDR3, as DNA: TGTGCCAGTAGTGTCACCCTCGCCGACAGGGGACGGCAGCCCCAGCATTTT.

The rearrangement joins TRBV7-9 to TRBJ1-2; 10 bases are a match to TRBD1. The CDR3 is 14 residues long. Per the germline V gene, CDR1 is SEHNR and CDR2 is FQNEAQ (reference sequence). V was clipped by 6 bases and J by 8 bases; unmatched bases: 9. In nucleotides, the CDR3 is TGTGCCAGCAGTCCAGCGCGGGACAGGGGCGGCTACACCTTC. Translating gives CASSPARDRGGYTF.

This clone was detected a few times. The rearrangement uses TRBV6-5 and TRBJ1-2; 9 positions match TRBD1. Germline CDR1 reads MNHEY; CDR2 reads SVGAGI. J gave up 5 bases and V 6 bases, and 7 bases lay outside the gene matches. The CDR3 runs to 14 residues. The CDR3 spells CASRKQGAFYGYTF. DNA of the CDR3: TGTGCCAGCAGGAAACAGGGGGCGTTTTATGGCTACACCTTC.

The CDR3 loop reads CASSYQREETQYF. The CDR3 region has the DNA TGTGCCAGCAGCTACCAGCGGGAAGAGACCCAGTACTTC. The chain joins TRBV7-2 to TRBJ2-5; D is perhaps TRBD2 (6 bases). This CDR3 has 13 amino acids. V gave up 4 bases and J gave up 3 bases, with 9 bases separating them. CDR1 and CDR2 from the germline V gene are SGHTA and FQGNSA.

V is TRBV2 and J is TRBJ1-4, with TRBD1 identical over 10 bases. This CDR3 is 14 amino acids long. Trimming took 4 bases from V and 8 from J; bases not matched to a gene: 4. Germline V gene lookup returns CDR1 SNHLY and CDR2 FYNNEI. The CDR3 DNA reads TGTGCCAGCAGTGCCGACAGGGGGCAAGAAAAACTGTTTTTT. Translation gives CASSADRGQEKLFF.

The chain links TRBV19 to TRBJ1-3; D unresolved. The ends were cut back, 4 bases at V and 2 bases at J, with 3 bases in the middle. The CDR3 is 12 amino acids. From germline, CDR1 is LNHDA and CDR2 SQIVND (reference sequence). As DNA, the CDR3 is TGTGCCAGTAGTACGGCTGGAAACACCATATATTTT. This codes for CASSTAGNTIYF. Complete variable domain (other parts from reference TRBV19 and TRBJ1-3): DGGITQSPKYLFRKEGQNVTLSCEQNLNHDAMYWYRQDPGQGLRLIYYSQIVNDFQKGDIAEGYSVSREKKESFPLTVTSAQKNPTAFYLCASSTAGNTIYFGEGSWLTVV.

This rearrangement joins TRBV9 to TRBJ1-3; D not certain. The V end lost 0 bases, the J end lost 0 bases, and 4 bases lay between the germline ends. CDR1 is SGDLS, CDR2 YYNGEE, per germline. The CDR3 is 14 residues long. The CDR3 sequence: CASSVVSSGNTIYF. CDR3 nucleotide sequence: TGTGCCAGCAGCGTAGTGAGCTCTGGAAACACCATATATTTT. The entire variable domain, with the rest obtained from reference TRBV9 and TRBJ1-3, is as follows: DSGVTQTPKHLITATGQRVTLRCSPRSGDLSVYWYQQSLDQGLQFLIQYYNGEERAKGNILERFSAQQFPDLHSELNLSSLELGDSALYFCASSVVSSGNTIYFGEGSWLTVV.

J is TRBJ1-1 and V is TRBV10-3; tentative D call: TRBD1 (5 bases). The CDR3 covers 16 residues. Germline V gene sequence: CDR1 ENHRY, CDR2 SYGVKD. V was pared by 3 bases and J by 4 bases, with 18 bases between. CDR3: CAISDLNLGGSTEAFF. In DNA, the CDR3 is TGTGCCATCAGTGACCTGAATTTGGGGGGGTCCACTGAAGCTTTCTTT.

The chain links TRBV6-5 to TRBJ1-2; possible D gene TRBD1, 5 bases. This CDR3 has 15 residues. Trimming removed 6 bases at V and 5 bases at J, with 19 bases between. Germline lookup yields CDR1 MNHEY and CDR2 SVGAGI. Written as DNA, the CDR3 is TGTGCCAGCAGCTTAACCGGACAACACCGATATGGCTACACCTTC. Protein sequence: CASSLTGQHRYGYTF.

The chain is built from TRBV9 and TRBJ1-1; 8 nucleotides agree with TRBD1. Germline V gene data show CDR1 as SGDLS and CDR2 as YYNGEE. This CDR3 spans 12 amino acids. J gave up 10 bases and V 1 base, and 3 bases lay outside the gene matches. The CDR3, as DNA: TGTGCCAGCAGCGTAACAGGGGGGCGAGCTTTCTTT. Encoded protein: CASSVTGGRAFF. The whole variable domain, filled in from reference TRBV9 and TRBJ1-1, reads DSGVTQTPKHLITATGQRVTLRCSPRSGDLSVYWYQQSLDQGLQFLIQYYNGEERAKGNILERFSAQQFPDLHSELNLSSLELGDSALYFCASSVTGGRAFFGQGTRLTVV.

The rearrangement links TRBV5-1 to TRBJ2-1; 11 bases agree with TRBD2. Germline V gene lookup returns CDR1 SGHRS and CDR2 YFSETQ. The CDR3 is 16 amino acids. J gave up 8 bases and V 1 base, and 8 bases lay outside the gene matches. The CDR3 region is CASSLLAGGPSDEQFF. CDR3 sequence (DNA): TGCGCCAGCAGCTTGTTAGCGGGAGGGCCGAGCGATGAGCAGTTCTTC.

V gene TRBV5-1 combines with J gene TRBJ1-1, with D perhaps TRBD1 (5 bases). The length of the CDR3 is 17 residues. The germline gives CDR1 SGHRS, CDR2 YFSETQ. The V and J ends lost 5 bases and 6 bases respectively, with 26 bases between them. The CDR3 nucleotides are TGCGCCAGCAGAACCGGGACTCCCGCTCTCCCTGGGGCTGAAGCTTTCTTT. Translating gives CASRTGTPALPGAEAFF.

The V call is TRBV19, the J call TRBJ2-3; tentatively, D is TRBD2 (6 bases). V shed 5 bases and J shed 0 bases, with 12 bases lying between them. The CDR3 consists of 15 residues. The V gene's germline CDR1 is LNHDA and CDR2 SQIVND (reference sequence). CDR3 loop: CASSPLARSTDTQYF. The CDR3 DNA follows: TGTGCCAGTAGTCCCCTAGCGAGGAGCACAGATACGCAGTATTTT.

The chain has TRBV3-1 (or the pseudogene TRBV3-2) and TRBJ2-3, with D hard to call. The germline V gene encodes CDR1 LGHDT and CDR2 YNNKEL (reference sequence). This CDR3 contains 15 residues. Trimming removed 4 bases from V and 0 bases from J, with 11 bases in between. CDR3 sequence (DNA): TGTGCCAGCAGCCGCCGGAGCGCTAGCACAGATACGCAGTATTTT. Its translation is CASSRRSASTDTQYF.

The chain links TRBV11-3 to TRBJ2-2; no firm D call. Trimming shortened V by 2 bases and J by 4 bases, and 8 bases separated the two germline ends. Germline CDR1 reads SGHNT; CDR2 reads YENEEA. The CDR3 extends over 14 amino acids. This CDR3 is CASSLLSFTGELFF. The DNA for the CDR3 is TGTGCCAGCAGCTTACTCTCCTTCACCGGGGAGCTGTTTTTT.

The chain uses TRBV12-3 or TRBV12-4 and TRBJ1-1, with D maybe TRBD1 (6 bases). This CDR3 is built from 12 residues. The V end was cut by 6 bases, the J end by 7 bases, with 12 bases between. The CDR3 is CASSLGAGEAFF. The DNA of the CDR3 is TGTGCCAGCAGCTTGGGGGCGGGTGAAGCTTTCTTT.

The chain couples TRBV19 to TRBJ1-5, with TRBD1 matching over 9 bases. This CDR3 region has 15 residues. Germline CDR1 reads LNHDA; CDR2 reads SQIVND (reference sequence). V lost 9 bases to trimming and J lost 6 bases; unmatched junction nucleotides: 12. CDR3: CASKTRDRESQPQHF. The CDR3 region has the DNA TGTGCCAGCAAAACCCGGGACAGGGAGAGTCAGCCCCAGCATTTT.

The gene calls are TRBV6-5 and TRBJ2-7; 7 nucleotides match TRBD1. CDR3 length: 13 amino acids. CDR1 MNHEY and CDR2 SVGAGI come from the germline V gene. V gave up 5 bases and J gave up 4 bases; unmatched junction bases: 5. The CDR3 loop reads CASSRDSMYEQYF. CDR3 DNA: TGTGCCAGCAGTCGGGACAGTATGTACGAGCAGTACTTC.

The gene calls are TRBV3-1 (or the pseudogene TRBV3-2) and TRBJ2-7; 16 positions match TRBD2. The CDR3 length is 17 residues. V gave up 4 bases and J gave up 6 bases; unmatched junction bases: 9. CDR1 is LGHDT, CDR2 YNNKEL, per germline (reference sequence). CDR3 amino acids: CASSLGLAGGTSREQYF. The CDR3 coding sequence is TGTGCCAGCAGCCTGGGACTAGCGGGGGGGACTTCCCGCGAGCAGTACTTC.

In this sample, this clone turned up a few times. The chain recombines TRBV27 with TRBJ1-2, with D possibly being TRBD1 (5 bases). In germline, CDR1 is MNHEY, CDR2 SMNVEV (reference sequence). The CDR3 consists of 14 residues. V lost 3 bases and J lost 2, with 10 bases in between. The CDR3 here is CASSLQGGNYGYTF. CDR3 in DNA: TGTGCCAGCAGTTTGCAGGGCGGAAACTATGGCTACACCTTC.